The T cell receptor (beta chain) under discussion was sequenced for a study of T-cell reconstitution after alpha-beta-depleted transplantation in children. This clonotype was detected many times. The library targeted TCRbeta and was prepared with unique molecular identifiers. TCRdb called the PCR reads again in MiXCR, with one record for every CDR3 protein. The data show about 480,000 distinct CDR3 sequences, under 15% seen once. CDR1 DFQATT and CDR2 SNEGSKA come from the germline V gene (reference sequence). CDR3 length equals 16 residues. Trimming cost V 7 bases and J 3 bases; bases outside gene matches: 7.

The gene calls are TRBV20-1 and TRBJ2-3, with 16 nucleotides matching TRBD2. This clonotype was sampled from a human donor who donated a stem cell graft to a child with combined immunodeficiency. Sample: PBMCs from the stem cell graft donor, taken from the stem cell graft. The chain's CDR3 is CSGGLAGGLRTDTQYF. CDR3 bases: TGCAGTGGGGGACTAGCGGGGGGGCTTAGGACAGATACGCAGTATTTT.